Reported below is one T cell receptor (beta chain). Its matching antigen is unknown. The data were taken from a study of OX40 agonist ivuxolimab in advanced cancers. Study-level information: The study gave patients intravenous ivuxolimab at 0.01 to 10 mg/kg every 2 weeks. Partial responses occurred in three patients (one hepatocellular carcinoma, two cutaneous melanoma). Whole-study results and caveats: The mean number of expanded clones was higher in CD8+ T cells than in CD4+. The study found among the lowest clonal expansion in partial responders at 0.1-3.0 mg/kg.

Generated by immunoSEQ multiplex PCR, the TCRdb table keeps only in-frame clones and is missing some. The sample consists of about 35,000 clones, under 85% of them appearing once. This CDR3 has 15 residues. CDR1 is SGHNT, CDR2 YYREEE, per germline (reference sequence). With 4 bases clipped from V and 6 bases from J, the junction kept 6 bases outside the gene matches. This receptor was obtained from an adult with an advanced solid tumor such as melanoma, head and neck, liver or kidney cancer. The sequences come from CD4+ or CD8+ T cells sorted from blood, collected in a trial of the OX40 agonist ivuxolimab. The chain has TRBV5-4 and TRBJ1-6; 8 positions match TRBD1. The chain's CDR3 is CASSPDRAGNSPLHF. Here the CDR3 DNA reads TGTGCCAGCAGCCCGGACAGGGCCGGTAATTCACCCCTCCACTTT.